These 14 T cell receptor beta chains were sequenced from one sample in a study of T and B cells in COVID-19 patients. Multiplex PCR with BIOMED2 TRB-A/B primer pools amplified TRB rearrangements. Via MiXCR, TCRdb re-called the multiplex PCR reads, giving one row per CDR3 protein. This sample has 10,000 or so distinct CDR3 sequences, with approximately 31% found just once. Each TRB amplification used roughly 240-550 ng of genomic DNA from blood. The sample consisted of blood. The receptors derive from a human donor with active COVID-19.

The table lists this clonotype with a few counts. The chain carries TRBV6-1 and TRBJ1-1; D possibly corresponds to TRBD1 (5 bases). The V gene lost 2 bases and the J gene lost 8 bases, with 15 bases spanning the gap. This CDR3 has 14 residues. Germline lookup yields CDR1 MNHNS and CDR2 SASEGT. CDR3 loop: CASSELGEIKEAFF. CDR3 bases: TGTGCCAGCAGTGAATTAGGGGAAATAAAGGAAGCTTTCTTT.

CDR3 in amino acids: CASSPSGGASGELFF. In DNA, the CDR3 is TGTGCCAGCAGCCCTAGCGGGGGGGCGTCCGGGGAGCTGTTTTTT. The chain combines TRBV12-3 or TRBV12-4 with TRBJ2-2; the match to TRBD2 covers 12 bases. V shed 6 bases and J 6 bases; nucleotides not matched to a gene: 5. This CDR3 has 15 amino acids.

By sample fraction, this clonotype is medium-sized. The chain carries TRBV5-5 and TRBJ2-1, with a tentative D call TRBD2 (6 bases). CDR1 and CDR2 from the germline V gene are SGHKS and YYEKEE (reference sequence). V gave up 1 base and J gave up 3 bases, with 11 bases separating them. This CDR3 contains 15 residues. CDR3 sequence reads: CASSLLGEVYNEQFF. The CDR3 bases are TGTGCCAGCAGCTTGCTGGGGGAGGTCTACAATGAGCAGTTCTTC. Complete variable domain (other parts from reference TRBV5-5 and TRBJ2-1): DAGVTQSPTHLIKTRGQQVTLRCSPISGHKSVSWYQQVLGQGPQFIFQYYEKEERGRGNFPDRFSARQFPNYSSELNVNALLLGDSALYLCASSLLGEVYNEQFFGPGTRLTVL.

With regard to this clonotype: The junction does not match germline at one end; this may be a read error. The chain employs TRBV6-5 and TRBJ2-3; D is perhaps TRBD2 (6 bases). The CDR3 consists of 13 residues. CDR1 is MNHEY, CDR2 SVGAGI, per germline. The CDR3 DNA reads TGTGCCAGCAGTGCCGGGAGCAAAGATACGCAGTATTTT. The encoded protein is CASSAGSKDTQYF.

There are a few counts of this clonotype. The chain links TRBV10-3 to TRBJ1-1; TRBD1 matches 9 bases. V gave up 6 bases and J gave up 4 bases; unmatched junction bases: 15. CDR3 size: 17 residues. From germline, CDR1 is ENHRY and CDR2 SYGVKD. The CDR3 is CAIRGDRATFKGTEAFF. The DNA for the CDR3 is TGTGCCATCAGGGGGGACAGGGCCACCTTTAAGGGCACTGAAGCTTTCTTT.

This clonotype was counted between two and nine times. The chain links TRBV6-1 to TRBJ2-7; 9 bases match TRBD1. The trim removed 6 bases at V and 5 bases at J, leaving 8 bases unmatched. This CDR3 comprises 14 residues. Germline loops: CDR1 MNHNS, CDR2 SASEGT. The CDR3 DNA follows: TGTGCCAGCAGCACAGGACAGGGGCGAGACGAGCAGTACTTC. Its translation is CASSTGQGRDEQYF.

This chain connects TRBV5-1 to TRBJ2-5, with D possibly being TRBD2 (5 bases). CDR3 length: 14 amino acids. The V end lost 4 bases, the J end lost 1 base, and 11 bases lay between the germline ends. Germline V gives CDR1 SGHRS, CDR2 YFSETQ. The CDR3 DNA reads TGCGCCAGCAGCGGAGGCACCATCCAAGAGACCCAGTACTTC. Translating gives CASSGGTIQETQYF.

This clonotype has only a few counts. This chain's CDR3 is CASSSPRDGSYEQYF. The DNA for the CDR3 is TGTGCCAGCAGTTCCCCCCGGGACGGCTCCTACGAGCAGTACTTC. The genes are TRBV6-6 and TRBJ2-7; either TRBD1 or TRBD2 may fit D (5 bases each). The CDR3 covers 15 residues. Germline-derived CDR1 and CDR2 are MNHNY and SVGAGI (reference sequence). V was clipped by 4 bases and J by 0 bases, with 13 bases between them.

The V call is TRBV29-1, the J call TRBJ2-3, with 15 bases matching TRBD2. The V gene end was trimmed by 3 bases and the J gene end by 6 bases; junction bases not matched to a gene: 1. Germline assignment: CDR1 SQVTM and CDR2 ANQGSEA. The CDR3 extends over 14 amino acids. The chain's CDR3 is CSVEGTSGGDTQYF. DNA of the CDR3: TGCAGCGTTGAGGGGACTAGCGGGGGGGATACGCAGTATTTT.

The chain couples TRBV20-1 to TRBJ1-3, with TRBD1 as a possible D gene (5 bases). V gave up 4 bases and J gave up 1 base, with 8 bases separating them. CDR3 length: 13 residues. Germline assignment: CDR1 DFQATT and CDR2 SNEGSKA (reference sequence). The CDR3: CSAIQASGNTIYF. CDR3 nucleotides: TGCAGTGCTATACAGGCATCTGGAAACACCATATATTTT.

This clonotype was seen a handful of times. The genes are TRBV6-6 and TRBJ1-4; D perhaps matches TRBD1 (5 bases). CDR3 length equals 14 residues. CDR1 is MNHNY, CDR2 SVGAGI, per germline (reference sequence). V lost 6 bases and J lost 0, with 8 bases in between. The CDR3 nucleotides are TGTGCCAGCAGACGGACAACAACTAATGAAAAACTGTTTTTT. Translation gives CASRRTTTNEKLFF.

DNA for the CDR3: TGTGCCAGCAGCGCCAAAGGGGGGACGTTCTTC. Translated: CASSAKGGTFF. The genes are TRBV11-1 and TRBJ2-1; perhaps D is TRBD1 or TRBD2 (6 bases each). Germline CDR1 reads SGHAT; CDR2 reads FQDESV (reference sequence). Deletions cut 5 bases from V and 15 bases from J, with 14 bases between. The CDR3 is made up of 11 amino acids. Together with reference TRBV11-1 and TRBJ2-1, the CDR3 gives the full variable domain: EAEVAQSPRYKITEKSQAVAFWCDPISGHATLYWYRQILGQGPELLVQFQDESVVDDSQLPKDRFSAERLKGVDSTLKIQPAELGDSAMYLCASSAKGGTFFGPGTRLTVL.

The chain employs TRBV18 and TRBJ1-4; a possible D gene is TRBD1 (6 bases). Per germline, CDR1 KGHSH and CDR2 LQKENI. This CDR3 is 16 amino acids long. With 4 bases removed from V and 3 bases from J, the gap between germline ends came to 15 bases. CDR3 residues: CASSRDRPASNEKLFF. The CDR3 DNA reads TGTGCCAGCTCACGTGACAGGCCCGCATCTAATGAAAAACTGTTTTTT. Based on the CDR3 plus reference TRBV18 and TRBJ1-4, the full variable domain is NAGVMQNPRHLVRRRGQEARLRCSPMKGHSHVYWYRQLPEEGLKFMVYLQKENIIDESGMPKERFSAEFPKEGPSILRIQQVVRGDSAAYFCASSRDRPASNEKLFFGSGTQLSVL.

The sample holds a few counts of this clonotype. The chain is built from TRBV4-2 and TRBJ1-5, with TRBD1 as a possible D gene (5 bases). Per germline, CDR1 LGHNA and CDR2 YNFKEQ. The CDR3 runs 15 residues. V gave up 3 bases and J gave up 1 base, with 10 bases separating them. The CDR3 loop is CASSQVGASNQPQHF. CDR3 DNA sequence: TGTGCCAGCAGCCAGGTTGGGGCGAGCAATCAGCCCCAGCATTTT.